The clone carrying this T cell receptor (beta chain) was seen ten or more times. Its antigen is unidentified. The sample is drawn from a study of CD8+CD57+ T cells in acquired aplastic anemia. Study information: Across the sorted CD4+ and CD8+ cells, DNA amounts averaged about 3 ug. CD4+ reads averaged roughly 10 million in healthy donors.

CDR3 size: 15 residues. The ends lost 2 bases at V and 1 base at J; junction bases unmatched: 2. CDR1 is SQVTM, CDR2 ANQGSEA, per germline. Investigators profiled TCR beta VDJ and CDR3 from genomic DNA template. TCRdb analysed the reads with MiXCR anew, one entry per CDR3 protein. The table includes some 240,000 distinct CDR3 sequences, almost 35% detected once. The study's findings and limits: About 30 shared CD8+ CDR3s appeared highly expressed within patients' immunodominant clones. Patients versus controls showed no significant CD8+ Simpson's diversity difference.

The receptor's source is a human donor in good health, serving as a control. The chain is built from TRBV29-1 and TRBJ2-3, with TRBD2 matching 11 bases. Sequencing was done on a sample of sorted CD4+, CD8+, or CD8+CD57+ T cells (not recorded which) from PBMCs. The CDR3 DNA reads as TGCAGCGTTGAAAGACTAGCGGGGCGCACAGATACGCAGTATTTT. Protein: CSVERLAGRTDTQYF.